Each of the 21 T cell receptor beta chains below was sequenced from the same sample in a study of OX40 agonist ivuxolimab in advanced cancers. Sequencing used immunoSEQ multiplex PCR; TCRdb keeps in-frame clones, though not all of them. This table holds nearly 65,000 clones, approximately 90% found once. The input for sequencing was CD4+ or CD8+ T cells sorted from blood, taken in a trial of the OX40 agonist ivuxolimab. These receptors originate from an adult with an advanced solid tumor such as melanoma, head and neck, liver or kidney cancer.

The genes are TRBV10-3 and TRBJ2-7, with TRBD2 identical over 11 bases. The V gene's germline CDR1 is ENHRY and CDR2 SYGVKD. Losses at the gene ends were 4 bases for V and 3 bases for J; bases not matched to a gene: 8. The CDR3 length is 16 residues. The CDR3 loop reads CAISAGLAGSFYEQYF. CDR3 sequence (DNA): TGTGCCATCAGTGCAGGACTAGCGGGCTCCTTCTACGAGCAGTACTTC.

DNA of the CDR3: TGTGCCAGCAGCTTAACGCAAGAGACCCAGTACTTC. Its protein is CASSLTQETQYF. The gene calls are TRBV7-9 and TRBJ2-5, with D hard to call. This CDR3 spans 12 amino acids. The V gene's germline CDR1 is SEHNR and CDR2 FQNEAQ (reference sequence). The V end lost 2 bases, the J end lost 2 bases, and 3 bases lay between the germline ends.

This clone was detected only once. The chain joins TRBV27 to TRBJ1-2; 10 bases match TRBD1. This CDR3 comprises 14 residues. The trim removed 4 bases at V and 5 bases at J, leaving 4 bases unmatched. Germline values: CDR1 MNHEY, CDR2 SMNVEV (reference sequence). The CDR3 is CASSSTGGYYGYTF. The CDR3, as DNA: TGTGCCAGCAGTTCGACAGGGGGCTATTATGGCTACACCTTC.

J is TRBJ1-1 and V is TRBV7-6; D is uncertain. The CDR3 covers 13 residues. V was cut by 1 base and J by 0 bases, with 3 bases left in between. Germline loops: CDR1 SGHVS, CDR2 FNYEAQ. CDR3 residues: CASSLGMNTEAFF. The CDR3 bases are TGTGCCAGCAGCTTAGGTATGAACACTGAAGCTTTCTTT.

This sequence joins TRBV13 and TRBJ2-2; 10 bases fit TRBD1. J was trimmed by 3 bases and V by 7 bases; bases with no gene match: 8. CDR3 length: 16 residues. The germline V gene has CDR1 PRHDT and CDR2 FYEKMQ (reference sequence). CDR3 residues: CASNGQGGGDTGELFF. CDR3 DNA: TGTGCCAGCAACGGACAGGGGGGCGGAGACACCGGGGAGCTGTTTTTT.

In this sample, this clone turned up once. The V and J genes are TRBV4-1 and TRBJ2-1; 10 nucleotides align to TRBD1. V lost 2 bases, J lost 3 bases, and 4 bases stayed unmatched. There are 16 residues in the CDR3. CDR1 and CDR2 (germline): MGHRA, YSYEKL. The CDR3 sequence: CASSQSRTGGYNEQFF. The CDR3 DNA follows: TGCGCCAGCAGCCAATCTAGGACAGGGGGCTACAATGAGCAGTTCTTC.

This sequence joins TRBV5-6 and TRBJ2-5; D possibly corresponds to TRBD1 (5 bases). Germline lookup yields CDR1 SGHDT and CDR2 YYEEEE. V lost 0 bases, J lost 3 bases, and 9 bases lay in between. There are 14 residues in the CDR3. CDR3 DNA sequence: TGTGCCAGCAGCTTGGCCGTACAGGAAGAGACCCAGTACTTC. It translates to CASSLAVQEETQYF.

V and J are TRBV4-2 and TRBJ2-1; TRBD2 is a possible D gene (7 bases). V lost 1 base, J lost 9 bases, and 19 bases lay in between. CDR1 and CDR2 from the germline V gene are LGHNA and YNFKEQ. This CDR3 region has 16 residues. The chain's CDR3 is CASSQVLGGGEGEQFF. In DNA form, the CDR3 reads TGTGCCAGCAGCCAAGTCTTGGGGGGGGGCGAGGGTGAGCAGTTCTTC.

V usage is TRBV27 and J usage is TRBJ2-7, with D unresolved. The germline V gene has CDR1 MNHEY and CDR2 SMNVEV (reference sequence). V was clipped by 3 bases and J by 2 bases, with 8 bases between them. This CDR3 contains 13 residues. CDR3 in DNA: TGTGCCAGCAGTTTCAACCCACCCTACGAGCAGTACTTC. This codes for CASSFNPPYEQYF.

The V call is TRBV27, the J call TRBJ2-7, with D possibly being TRBD1 (6 bases). Per germline, CDR1 MNHEY and CDR2 SMNVEV (reference sequence). The CDR3 consists of 19 residues. V lost 6 bases and J 4 bases, leaving 31 bases between the germline ends. The CDR3 region has the DNA TGTGCCAGCAGCCCCCAGTTTCCTTTCTACAGGGAGATAGATTACGAGCAGTACGTC. Its translation is CASSPQFPFYREIDYEQYV.

The CDR3 nucleotides are TGTGCCAGCAGTTTTTTGGTGGGCAATCAGCCCCAGCATTTT. Encoded protein: CASSFLVGNQPQHF. This chain links TRBV28 with TRBJ1-5; no clear D gene. The CDR3 runs to 14 residues. Trimming removed 3 bases from V and 2 bases from J, with 8 bases in between. Germline V gene lookup returns CDR1 MDHEN and CDR2 SYDVKM. The complete variable domain, with remaining parts taken from reference TRBV28 and TRBJ1-5, reads DVKVTQSSRYLVKRTGEKVFLECVQDMDHENMFWYRQDPGLGLRLIYFSYDVKMKEKGDIPEGYSVSREKKERFSLILESASTNQTSMYLCASSFLVGNQPQHFGDGTRLSIL.

V and J are TRBV7-9 and TRBJ2-7; possibly TRBD1 for D (5 bases). Germline CDR1 reads SEHNR; CDR2 reads FQNEAQ (reference sequence). V lost 5 bases to trimming and J lost 5 bases, with 10 bases between them. The CDR3 contains 12 residues. The CDR3 sequence is CASSRDSDEQYF. CDR3 nucleotides: TGTGCCAGCAGCCGCGACAGCGACGAGCAGTACTTC.

The chain carries TRBV6-1 and TRBJ2-6; D is uncertain. Germline CDR1 reads MNHNS; CDR2 reads SASEGT. This CDR3 is built from 15 residues. V was cut by 1 base and J by 0 bases, with 4 bases left in between. This CDR3 is CASSEDISGANVLTF. The CDR3 region has the DNA TGTGCCAGCAGTGAAGACATCTCTGGGGCCAACGTCCTGACTTTC.

This chain joins TRBV4-1 and TRBJ1-2; D possibly corresponds to TRBD1 (5 bases). In germline, CDR1 is MGHRA, CDR2 YSYEKL. CDR3 length: 15 amino acids. V lost 4 bases to trimming and J lost 5 bases, with 17 bases between them. CDR3 coding DNA: TGCGCCAGCAGCCTAAGACAGACTAAGGGGTATGGCTACACCTTC. Translation gives CASSLRQTKGYGYTF.

The V and J genes are TRBV9 and TRBJ2-7; D gene uncertain. The CDR3 contains 13 residues. Looked up from germline, CDR1 is SGDLS and CDR2 is YYNGEE. Trimming took 3 bases from V and 5 from J, leaving 12 bases between them. CDR3 sequence (DNA): TGTGCCAGCAGCGCTGAGACCCTACACGAGCAGTACTTC. It is translated as CASSAETLHEQYF.

The chain employs TRBV7-2 and TRBJ2-7, with 8 bases identical to TRBD2. Trimming at V came to 5 bases and at J to 7 bases, leaving 4 bases not matched to a gene. This CDR3 is built from 12 residues. CDR1 is SGHTA and CDR2 is FQGNSA in the germline V gene. As DNA, the CDR3 is TGTGCCAGCAGCCAAGCGGGAGTGGAGCAGTACTTC. This encodes CASSQAGVEQYF.

The CDR3 DNA reads as TGTGCCAGCAGCCAAACCCCAGGACGCCTTAATGAAAAACTGTTTTTT. It yields the protein CASSQTPGRLNEKLFF. The chain couples TRBV16 to TRBJ1-4; no clear D gene. Looked up from germline, CDR1 is KGHSY and CDR2 is FQNENV. The V end was cut by 2 bases, the J end by 4 bases, with 14 bases between. The CDR3 covers 16 residues.

The V and J genes are TRBV7-9 and TRBJ2-7; TRBD1 matches at 8 bases. Germline V gene lookup returns CDR1 SEHNR and CDR2 FQNEAQ (reference sequence). This CDR3 has 15 amino acids. V was pared by 5 bases and J by 1 base, with 7 bases of the junction left unmatched. CDR3 loop: CASSQRDRGSYEQYF. CDR3 nucleotide sequence: TGTGCCAGCAGCCAACGCGACAGGGGATCCTACGAGCAGTACTTC.

The rearrangement links TRBV7-6 to TRBJ1-3; D gene ambiguous. Trimming took off 1 base at V and 6 bases at J, with 10 bases between the two ends. The germline V gene has CDR1 SGHVS and CDR2 FNYEAQ. CDR3 length: 14 amino acids. Here the CDR3 reads CASSLGERLNTIYF. The CDR3 DNA sequence: TGTGCCAGCAGCTTAGGGGAAAGATTAAACACCATATATTTT.

This clone was found once. This chain uses TRBV6-5 with TRBJ2-7; D may be TRBD2 (6 bases). This CDR3 region has 13 residues. The V end lost 6 bases, the J end lost 3 bases, and 12 bases lay between the germline ends. In germline, CDR1 is MNHEY, CDR2 SVGAGI. In nucleotides, the CDR3 is TGTGCCAGCAGACTCTTTAGCGGCTACGAGCAGTACTTC. Protein product: CASRLFSGYEQYF.

J is TRBJ1-4 and V is TRBV25-1; D is perhaps TRBD1 (6 bases). Between the trimmed V and J ends, which lost 3 bases and 6 bases, there was a span of 8 bases. Germline values: CDR1 MGHDK, CDR2 SYGVNS. The CDR3 is 13 amino acids. The CDR3, as DNA: TGTGCCAGCAGTGAGGGGGCGTATGAAAAACTGTTTTTT. Its translation is CASSEGAYEKLFF.